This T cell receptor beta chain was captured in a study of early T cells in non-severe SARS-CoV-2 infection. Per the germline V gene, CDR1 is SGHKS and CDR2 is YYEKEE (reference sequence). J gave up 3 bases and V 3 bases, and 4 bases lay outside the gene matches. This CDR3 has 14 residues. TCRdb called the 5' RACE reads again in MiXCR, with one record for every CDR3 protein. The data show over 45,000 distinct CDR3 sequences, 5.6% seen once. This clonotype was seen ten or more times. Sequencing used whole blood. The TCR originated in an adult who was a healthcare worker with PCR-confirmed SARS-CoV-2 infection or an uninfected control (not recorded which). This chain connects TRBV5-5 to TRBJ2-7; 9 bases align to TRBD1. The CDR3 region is CASSWTGAFYEQYF. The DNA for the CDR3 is TGTGCCAGCAGCTGGACAGGGGCGTTCTACGAGCAGTACTTC.